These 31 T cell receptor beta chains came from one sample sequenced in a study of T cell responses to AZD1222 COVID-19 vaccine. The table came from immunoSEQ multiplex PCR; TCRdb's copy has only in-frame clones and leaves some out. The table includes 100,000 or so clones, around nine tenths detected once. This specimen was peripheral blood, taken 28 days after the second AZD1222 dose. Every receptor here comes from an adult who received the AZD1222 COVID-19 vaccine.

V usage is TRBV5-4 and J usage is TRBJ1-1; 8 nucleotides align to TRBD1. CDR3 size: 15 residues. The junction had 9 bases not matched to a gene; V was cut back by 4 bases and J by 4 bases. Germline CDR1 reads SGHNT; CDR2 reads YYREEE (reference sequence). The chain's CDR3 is CASSLGGQVSTEAFF. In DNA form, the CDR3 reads TGTGCCAGCAGCCTGGGGGGACAGGTTTCCACTGAAGCTTTCTTT.

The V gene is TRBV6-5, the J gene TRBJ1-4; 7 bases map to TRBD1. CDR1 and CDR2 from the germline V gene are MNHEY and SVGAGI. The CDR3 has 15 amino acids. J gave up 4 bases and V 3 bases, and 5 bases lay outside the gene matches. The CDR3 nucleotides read TGTGCCAGCAGTTATGGACGACAGGGTAATGAAAAACTGTTTTTT. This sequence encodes CASSYGRQGNEKLFF.

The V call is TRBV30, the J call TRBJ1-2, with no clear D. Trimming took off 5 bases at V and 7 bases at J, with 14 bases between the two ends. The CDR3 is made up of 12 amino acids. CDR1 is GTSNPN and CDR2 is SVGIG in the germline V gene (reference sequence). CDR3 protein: CAWGSLVGGYTF. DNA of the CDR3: TGTGCCTGGGGGAGTTTAGTCGGTGGCTACACCTTC.

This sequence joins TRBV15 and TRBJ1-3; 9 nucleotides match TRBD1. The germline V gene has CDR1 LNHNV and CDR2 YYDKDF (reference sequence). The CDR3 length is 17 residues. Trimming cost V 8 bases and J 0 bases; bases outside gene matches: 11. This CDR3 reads CATFGTGLLRSGNTIYF. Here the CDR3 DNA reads TGTGCCACCTTCGGGACAGGGCTACTTCGCTCTGGAAACACCATATATTTT.

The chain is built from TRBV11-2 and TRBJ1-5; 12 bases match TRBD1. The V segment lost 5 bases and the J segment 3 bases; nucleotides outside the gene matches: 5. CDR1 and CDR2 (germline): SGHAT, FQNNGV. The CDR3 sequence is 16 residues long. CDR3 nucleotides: TGTGCCAGCAGCCCGGGGACAGGGGGCCCCAATCAGCCCCAGCATTTT. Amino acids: CASSPGTGGPNQPQHF.

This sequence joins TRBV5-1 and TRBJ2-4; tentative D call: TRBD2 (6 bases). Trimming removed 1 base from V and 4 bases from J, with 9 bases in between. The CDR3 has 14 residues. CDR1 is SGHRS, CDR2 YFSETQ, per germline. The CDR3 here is CASSLTGEKNIQYF. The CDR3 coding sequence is TGCGCCAGCAGCTTGACGGGGGAGAAAAACATTCAGTACTTC.

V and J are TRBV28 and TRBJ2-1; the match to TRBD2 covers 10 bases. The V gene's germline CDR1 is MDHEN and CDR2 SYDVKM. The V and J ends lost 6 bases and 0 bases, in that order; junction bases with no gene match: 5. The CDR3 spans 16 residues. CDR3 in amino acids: CASRTPSGSSYNEQFF. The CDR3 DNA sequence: TGTGCCAGCAGGACACCTAGCGGGAGCTCCTACAATGAGCAGTTCTTC.

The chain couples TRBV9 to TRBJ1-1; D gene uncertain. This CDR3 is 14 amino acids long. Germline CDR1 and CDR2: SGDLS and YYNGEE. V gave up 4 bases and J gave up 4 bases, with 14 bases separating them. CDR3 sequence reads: CASSPTGGSTEAFF. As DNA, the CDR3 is TGTGCCAGCAGCCCAACCGGTGGATCCACTGAAGCTTTCTTT.

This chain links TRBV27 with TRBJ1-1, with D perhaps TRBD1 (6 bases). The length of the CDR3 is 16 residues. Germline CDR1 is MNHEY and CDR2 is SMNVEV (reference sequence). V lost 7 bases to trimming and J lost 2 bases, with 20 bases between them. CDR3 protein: CASTSNGRGINTEAFF. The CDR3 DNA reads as TGTGCCAGCACCTCAAACGGCAGGGGAATAAACACTGAAGCTTTCTTT.

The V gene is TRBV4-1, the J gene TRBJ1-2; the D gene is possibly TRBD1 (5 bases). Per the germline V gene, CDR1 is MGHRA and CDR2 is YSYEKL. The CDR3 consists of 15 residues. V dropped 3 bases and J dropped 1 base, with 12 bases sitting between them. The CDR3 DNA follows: TGCGCCAGCAGCCAGGCAGGGACTCTTAACTATGGCTACACCTTC. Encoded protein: CASSQAGTLNYGYTF.

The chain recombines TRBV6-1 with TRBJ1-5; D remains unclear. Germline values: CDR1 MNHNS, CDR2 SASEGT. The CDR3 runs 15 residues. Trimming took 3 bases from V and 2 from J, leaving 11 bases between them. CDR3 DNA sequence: TGTGCCAGCAGTGAGTCGCTGTGGGGCAATCAGCCCCAGCATTTT. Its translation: CASSESLWGNQPQHF.

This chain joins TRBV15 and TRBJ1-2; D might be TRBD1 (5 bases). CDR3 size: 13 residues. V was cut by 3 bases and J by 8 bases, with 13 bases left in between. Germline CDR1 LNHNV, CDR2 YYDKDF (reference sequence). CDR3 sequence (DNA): TGTGCCACCAGCAGGGGCGGTCACAGGGGCTACACCTTC. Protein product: CATSRGGHRGYTF.

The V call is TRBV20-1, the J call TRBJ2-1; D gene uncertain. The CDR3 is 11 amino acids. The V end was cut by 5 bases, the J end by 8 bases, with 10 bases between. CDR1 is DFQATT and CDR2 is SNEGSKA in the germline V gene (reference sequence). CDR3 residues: CSAFRWDEQFF. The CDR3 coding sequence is TGCAGTGCTTTTCGTTGGGATGAGCAGTTCTTC.

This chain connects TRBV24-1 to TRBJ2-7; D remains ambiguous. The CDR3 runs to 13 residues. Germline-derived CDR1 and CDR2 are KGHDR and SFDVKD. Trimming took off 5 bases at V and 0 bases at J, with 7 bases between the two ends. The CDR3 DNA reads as TGTGCCACCAGTGGTGCACGCTCCTACGAGCAGTACTTC. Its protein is CATSGARSYEQYF.

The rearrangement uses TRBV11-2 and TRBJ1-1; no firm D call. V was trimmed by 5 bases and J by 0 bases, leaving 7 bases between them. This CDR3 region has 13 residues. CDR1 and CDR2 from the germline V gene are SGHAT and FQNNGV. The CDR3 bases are TGTGCCAGCAGCCTTGCCTTGAACACTGAAGCTTTCTTT. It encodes CASSLALNTEAFF.

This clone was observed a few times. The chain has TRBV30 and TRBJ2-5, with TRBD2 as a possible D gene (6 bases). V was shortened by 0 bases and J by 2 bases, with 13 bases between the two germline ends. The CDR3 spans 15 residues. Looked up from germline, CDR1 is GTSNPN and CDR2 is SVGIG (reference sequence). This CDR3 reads CAWSVWTNKQETQYF. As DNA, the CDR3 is TGTGCCTGGAGTGTATGGACTAACAAACAAGAGACCCAGTACTTC.

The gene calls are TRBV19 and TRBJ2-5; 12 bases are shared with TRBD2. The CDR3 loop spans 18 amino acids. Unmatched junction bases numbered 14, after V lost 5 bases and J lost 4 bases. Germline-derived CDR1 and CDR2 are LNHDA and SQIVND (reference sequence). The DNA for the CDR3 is TGTGCCAGTAGTTTCCGACCGGGGCTAGCGGGAGGGGGAGAGACCCAGTACTTC. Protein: CASSFRPGLAGGGETQYF.

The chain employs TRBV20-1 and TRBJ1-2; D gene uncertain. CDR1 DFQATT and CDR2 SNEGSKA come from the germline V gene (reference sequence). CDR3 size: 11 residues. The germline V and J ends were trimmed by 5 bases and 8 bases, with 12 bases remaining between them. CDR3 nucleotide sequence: TGCAGTGCTGATGGCGGCCCAGGCTACACCTTC. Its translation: CSADGGPGYTF.

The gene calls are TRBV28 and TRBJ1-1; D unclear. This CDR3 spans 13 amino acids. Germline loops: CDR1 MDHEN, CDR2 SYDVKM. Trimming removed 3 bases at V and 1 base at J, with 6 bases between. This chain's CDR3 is CASSFPKNTEAFF. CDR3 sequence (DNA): TGTGCCAGCAGTTTCCCCAAGAACACTGAAGCTTTCTTT.

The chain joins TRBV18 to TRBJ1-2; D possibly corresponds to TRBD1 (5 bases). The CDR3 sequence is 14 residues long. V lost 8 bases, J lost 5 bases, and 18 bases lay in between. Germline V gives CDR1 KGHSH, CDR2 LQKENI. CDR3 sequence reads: CASALGESGYGYTF. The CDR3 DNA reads TGTGCCAGCGCGCTAGGGGAATCAGGGTATGGCTACACCTTC. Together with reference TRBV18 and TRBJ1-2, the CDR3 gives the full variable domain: NAGVMQNPRHLVRRRGQEARLRCSPMKGHSHVYWYRQLPEEGLKFMVYLQKENIIDESGMPKERFSAEFPKEGPSILRIQQVVRGDSAAYFCASALGESGYGYTFGSGTRLTVV.

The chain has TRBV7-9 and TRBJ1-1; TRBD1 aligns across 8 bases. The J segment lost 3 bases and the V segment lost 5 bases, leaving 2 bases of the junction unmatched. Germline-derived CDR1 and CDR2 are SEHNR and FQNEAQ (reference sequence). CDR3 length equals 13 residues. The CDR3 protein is CASSPQGDTEAFF. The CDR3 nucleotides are TGTGCCAGCAGCCCACAGGGGGACACTGAAGCTTTCTTT.

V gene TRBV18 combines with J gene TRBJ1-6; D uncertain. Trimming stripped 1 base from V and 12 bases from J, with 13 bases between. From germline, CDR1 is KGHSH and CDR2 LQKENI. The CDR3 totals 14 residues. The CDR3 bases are TGTGCCAGCTCACCACAATATACAGACCAACCCCTCCACTTT. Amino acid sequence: CASSPQYTDQPLHF.

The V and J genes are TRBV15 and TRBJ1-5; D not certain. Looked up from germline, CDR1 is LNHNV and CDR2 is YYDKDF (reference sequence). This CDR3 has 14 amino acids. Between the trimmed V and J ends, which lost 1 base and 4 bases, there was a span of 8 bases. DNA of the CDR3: TGTGCCACCAGCAGAGTCCCAAGGAATCAGCCCCAGCATTTT. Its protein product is CATSRVPRNQPQHF.

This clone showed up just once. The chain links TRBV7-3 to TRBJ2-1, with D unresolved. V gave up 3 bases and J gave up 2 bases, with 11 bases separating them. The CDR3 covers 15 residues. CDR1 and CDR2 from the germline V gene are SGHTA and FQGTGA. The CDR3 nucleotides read TGTGCCAGCAGCTTCGGAGCAAGGGCCTACAATGAGCAGTTCTTC. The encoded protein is CASSFGARAYNEQFF.

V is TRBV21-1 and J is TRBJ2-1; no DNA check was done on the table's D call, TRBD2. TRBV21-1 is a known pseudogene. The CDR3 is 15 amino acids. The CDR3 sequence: CASSKARDYHLEQFF. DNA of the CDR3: TGTGCCAGCAGCAAAGCGCGTGACTACCATCTAGAGCAGTTCTTC.

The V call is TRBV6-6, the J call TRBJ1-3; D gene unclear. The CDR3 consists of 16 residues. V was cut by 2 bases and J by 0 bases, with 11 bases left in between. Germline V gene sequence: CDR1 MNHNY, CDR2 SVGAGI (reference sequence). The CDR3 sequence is CASSYVGSGSGNTIYF. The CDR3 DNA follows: TGTGCCAGCAGTTACGTGGGGTCGGGCTCTGGAAACACCATATATTTT.

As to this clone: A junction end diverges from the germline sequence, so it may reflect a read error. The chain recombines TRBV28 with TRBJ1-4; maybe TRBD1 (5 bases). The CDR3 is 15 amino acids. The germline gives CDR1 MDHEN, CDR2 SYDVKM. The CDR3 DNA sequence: TGTGCCAGCAGAATCGGGGGTTTGACTAGTGAAAAACTGTTTTTT. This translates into CASRIGGLTSEKLFF.

CDR3 nucleotides: TGCGCCAGCAGCTTGGTCCAGGACGCGGGCTACACCTTC. Its protein product is CASSLVQDAGYTF. The rearrangement links TRBV5-1 to TRBJ1-2; the D is unclear. Germline V lookup: CDR1 SGHRS, CDR2 YFSETQ. V lost 0 bases and J lost 8, with 11 bases in between. The CDR3 contains 13 residues.

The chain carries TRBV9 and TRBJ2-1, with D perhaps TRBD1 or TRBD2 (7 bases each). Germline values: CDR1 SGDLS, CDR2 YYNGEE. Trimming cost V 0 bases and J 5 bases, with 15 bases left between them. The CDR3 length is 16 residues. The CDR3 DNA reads TGTGCCAGCAGCGTAGGGGAGGGGGCCGACCACAATGAGCAGTTCTTC. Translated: CASSVGEGADHNEQFF.

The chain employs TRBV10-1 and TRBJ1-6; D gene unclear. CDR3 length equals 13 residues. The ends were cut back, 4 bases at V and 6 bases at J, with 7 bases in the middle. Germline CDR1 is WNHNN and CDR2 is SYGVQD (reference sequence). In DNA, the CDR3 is TGCGCCAGCAGTGCGGGGAGTAATTCACCCCTCCACTTT. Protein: CASSAGSNSPLHF.

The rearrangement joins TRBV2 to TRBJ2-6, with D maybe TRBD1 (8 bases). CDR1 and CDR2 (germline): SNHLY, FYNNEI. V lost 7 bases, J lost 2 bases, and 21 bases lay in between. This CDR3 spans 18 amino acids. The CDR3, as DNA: TGTGCCAGCAATCCTGGACAGGGAGGGGCTCCTGGGGCCAACGTCCTGACTTTC. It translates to CASNPGQGGAPGANVLTF.